This T cell receptor (beta chain) was captured in a study of blood T cells in healthy people across ages. This clonotype was detected only a few times. This CDR3 is 15 amino acids long. In germline, CDR1 is ENHRY, CDR2 SYGVKD. With 0 bases removed from V and 3 bases from J, the gap between germline ends came to 12 bases. Alongside a J-beta primer mix, a sample-barcoded 5' primer served in a second PCR lasting about 6 to 12 cycles. TCRdb passed the 5' RACE reads through MiXCR, listing each CDR3 protein once. The sample consists of 1.5 million to 2 million distinct CDR3 sequences, about 50% of them appearing once.

The sequenced material came from blood. The rearrangement uses TRBV10-3 and TRBJ2-7; D call uncertain. The sequence was collected from a woman aged 40 to 49 in good health. DNA of the CDR3: TGTGCCATCAGTGAGTCAAGTCTAGTGGGCTACGAGCAGTACTTC. Amino acids: CAISESSLVGYEQYF.